Listed below are T cell receptor beta chains from one sample, sequenced in a study of HIV-infected patients and healthy controls. From the 5' RACE reads, TCRdb called clonotypes with MiXCR, one entry per CDR3 protein. The sample yields several thousand distinct CDR3 sequences, about 10% seen once. The sample here was blood, taken during antiretroviral therapy. Receptor source: an adult with HIV infection. Each CDR3 is given with its conserved first and last residue. A D gene is named only where the DNA matches it firmly. For some rows the clone size is stated as once, few or many, or as a class when expanded; others skip it.

>TRBD2|many|TRBV12-3/TRBV12-4|TRBJ2-3
CASSESGGTDTQYF
TGTGCCAGCAGTGAGAGCGGGGGCACAGATACGCAGTATTTT
>-|medium-sized|TRBV6-6|TRBJ1-5
CASSYSYSNQPQHF
TGTGCCAGCAGTTACTCGTACAGCAATCAGCCCCAGCATTTT
>TRBD1|medium-sized|TRBV18|TRBJ1-1
CASSDRGRSEAFF
TGTGCCAGCTCAGACAGGGGGAGGTCTGAAGCTTTCTTT
>TRBD2|once|TRBV5-1|TRBJ2-2
CASSLVGAGAPGGELFF
TGCGCCAGCAGCTTGGTAGGAGCGGGGGCTCCTGGCGGGGAGCTGTTTTTT
>TRBD1|medium-sized|TRBV27|TRBJ1-2
CASSSVGTGGGGYTF
TGTGCCAGCAGTTCCGTGGGGACAGGGGGAGGTGGCTACACCTTC
>-|-|TRBV19|TRBJ2-1
CASSIGFGSEQFF
TGTGCCAGTAGTATAGGTTTCGGTTCGGAGCAGTTCTTC
>-|few|TRBV27|TRBJ2-1
CASSPGLGYNEQFF
TGTGCCAGCAGTCCGGGACTCGGTTACAATGAGCAGTTCTTC
>-|-|TRBV6-5|TRBJ1-1
CASSYSSGVSGTEAFF
TGTGCCAGCAGTTACTCTTCAGGGGTCTCAGGCACTGAAGCTTTCTTT
>TRBD2|many|TRBV10-3|TRBJ2-3
CAISELLADSTDTQYF
TGTGCCATCAGTGAGTTACTAGCGGACTCCACAGATACGCAGTATTTT
>TRBD1|medium-sized|TRBV6-2/TRBV6-3|TRBJ2-7
CASSPQQGASPPF
TGTGCCAGCAGTCCACAACAGGGGGCGAGCCCCCCCTTC